Listed below are T cell receptor beta chains from one sample, sequenced in a study of blood T cell repertoires in COVID-19. The table came from immunoSEQ multiplex PCR; TCRdb's copy has only in-frame clones and leaves some out. Found here are 200,000 to 300,000 clones, around 87% of them singletons; the top ten hold about 5.2%. The sequencing sample was made of peripheral blood. These receptors were taken from a woman aged 60-70 years with COVID-19, enrolled during active disease. The CDR3 runs from the conserved cysteine through the conserved F or W. Each record gives: D gene, V gene, clone size, J gene, CDR3 protein, CDR3 DNA. D genes are given only for firm matches. A clone size is listed for some rows: how often the clone was seen (once, few, many), or a class if it is expanded.

.,TRBV7-2,.,TRBJ2-5,CASSLSGETQYF,TGTGCCAGCAGCTTATCCGGGGAGACCCAGTACTTC
TRBD1,TRBV7-6,once,TRBJ1-6,CASSSQRTGTNSPLHF,TGTGCCAGCAGCTCCCAACGGACAGGGACTAATTCACCCCTCCACTTT
.,TRBV6-5,.,TRBJ1-2,CASSLIGGDYGYTF,TGTGCCAGCAGTCTGATTGGGGGGGACTATGGCTACACCTTC
.,TRBV7-2,.,TRBJ2-3,CASSLPPGITQYF,TGTGCCAGCAGCTTACCCCCGGGAATTACGCAGTATTTT
TRBD1,TRBV24-1,.,TRBJ2-6,CATSDSGGGLANVLTF,TGTGCCACCAGTGACTCAGGGGGCGGTTTGGCCAACGTCCTGACTTTC
.,TRBV11-1,few,TRBJ1-2,CASTSTGSNYGYTF,TGTGCCAGCACCTCGACAGGTTCTAACTATGGCTACACCTTC
.,TRBV4-2,.,TRBJ2-3,CASSLKTDTQYF,TGTGCCAGCAGCCTAAAAACAGATACGCAGTATTTT
.,TRBV2,.,TRBJ2-3,CASSEGLASTDTQYF,TGTGCCAGCAGTGAAGGGTTGGCAAGCACAGATACGCAGTATTTT
.,TRBV6-6,once,TRBJ2-5,CASSYGGTLGTQYF,TGTGCCAGCAGTTACGGAGGGACCCTCGGGACCCAGTACTTC
TRBD1,TRBV5-1,.,TRBJ1-1,CASRPGTGVTEAFF,TGCGCCAGCAGACCCGGGACAGGGGTCACTGAAGCTTTCTTT
TRBD2,TRBV3-1/TRBV3-2,.,TRBJ2-5,CASSQALAGVETQYF,TGTGCCAGCAGCCAAGCGCTAGCGGGAGTAGAGACCCAGTACTTC
TRBD2,TRBV5-5,.,TRBJ2-1,CASSLDQGLAGGSSYNEQFF,TGTGCCAGCAGCTTGGACCAAGGACTAGCGGGAGGCTCCTCCTACAATGAGCAGTTCTTC
.,TRBV19,.,TRBJ2-3,CASMTGDTQYF,TGTGCCAGCATGACCGGGGATACGCAGTATTTT
.,TRBV30,once,TRBJ2-1,CAYASDTYNEQFF,TGTGCCTACGCTAGCGACACCTACAATGAGCAGTTCTTC
.,TRBV6-5,.,TRBJ1-3,CASGRTPRSGNTIYF,TGTGCCAGCGGGAGGACTCCACGATCCGGAAACACCATATATTTT
TRBD1,TRBV6-5,.,TRBJ1-2,CASRDGGGGGYTF,TGTGCCAGCAGGGACGGAGGGGGCGGTGGCTACACCTTC
TRBD2,TRBV15,.,TRBJ2-1,CATSTLSGSYNEQFF,TGTGCCACCAGCACTCTTAGCGGGAGTTACAATGAGCAGTTCTTC
TRBD2,TRBV19,.,TRBJ2-1,CASRPSGKYNEQFF,TGTGCCAGTAGGCCTAGCGGAAAGTACAATGAGCAGTTCTTC
.,TRBV5-4,.,TRBJ2-1,CASSLGLAGNEQFF,TGTGCCAGCAGCCTCGGCTTAGCCGGCAATGAGCAGTTCTTC
.,TRBV5-1,few,TRBJ1-2,CASSLSGGADYGYTF,TGCGCCAGCAGCTTATCGGGGGGCGCAGACTATGGCTACACCTTC
TRBD1,TRBV6-5,.,TRBJ1-2,CASKVLYRGTYGYTF,TGTGCCAGCAAAGTTTTATACAGGGGAACCTATGGCTACACCTTC
TRBD1,TRBV5-4,.,TRBJ1-2,CASSLAGTGYGYTF,TGTGCCAGCAGCTTGGCGGGGACAGGCTATGGCTACACCTTC
TRBD2,TRBV4-3,.,TRBJ2-3,CASSPATSGRGWSTDTQYF,TGCGCCAGCAGCCCTGCGACTAGCGGGAGGGGTTGGAGCACAGATACGCAGTATTTT
.,TRBV27,.,TRBJ1-3,CASSRTPDSGNTIYF,TGTGCCAGCAGCCGGACACCCGACTCTGGAAACACCATATATTTT
.,TRBV19,.,TRBJ2-1,CASSIGSGSYNEQFF,TGTGCCAGTAGTATAGGATCGGGATCCTACAATGAGCAGTTCTTC
TRBD1,TRBV6-2/TRBV6-3,.,TRBJ2-7,CASSLQGASYEQYF,TGTGCCAGCAGCCTACAGGGGGCATCCTACGAGCAGTACTTC